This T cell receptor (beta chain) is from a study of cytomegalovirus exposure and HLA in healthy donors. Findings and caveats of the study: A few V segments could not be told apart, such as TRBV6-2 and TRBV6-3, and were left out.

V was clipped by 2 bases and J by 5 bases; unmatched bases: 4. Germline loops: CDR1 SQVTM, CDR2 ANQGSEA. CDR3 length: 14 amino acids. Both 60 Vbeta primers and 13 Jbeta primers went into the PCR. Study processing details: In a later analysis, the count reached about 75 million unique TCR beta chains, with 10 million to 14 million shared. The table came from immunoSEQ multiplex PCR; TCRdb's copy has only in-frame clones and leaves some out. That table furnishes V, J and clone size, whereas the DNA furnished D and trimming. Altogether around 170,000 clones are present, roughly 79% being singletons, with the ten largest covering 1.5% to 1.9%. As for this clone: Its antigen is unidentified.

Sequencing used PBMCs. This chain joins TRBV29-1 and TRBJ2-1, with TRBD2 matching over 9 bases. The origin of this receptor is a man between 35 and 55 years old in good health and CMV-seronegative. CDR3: CSVESSGINNEQFF. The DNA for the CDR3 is TGCAGCGTTGAATCTAGCGGGATTAACAATGAGCAGTTCTTC.